The clone carrying this TCR beta chain was seen a few times. What it binds is not known. This sample was taken from a study of beta chain features in type 1 diabetes. Notes on the study in general: TCRB CDR3s were moderately but significantly shorter in Type 1 diabetes patients in all four CD4+ subsets. Researchers could not determine here whether HLA type influences TCRB rearrangement. TCRB repertoires of naive, central memory and Treg cells appeared more similar among patients than among healthy donors.

Sorted CD4+ subsets: naive, central memory, regulatory, stem cell-like memory (CD45RO/CCR7/CD25/CD127/CD95/CD27 panel). The V end was cut by 3 bases, the J end by 4 bases, with 9 bases between. Germline-derived CDR1 and CDR2 are ENHRY and SYGVKD. The CDR3 is 13 residues long. Every bit of the isolated RNA underwent reverse transcription, so sequencing read expressed TCRB transcripts. Produced via immunoSEQ multiplex PCR; TCRdb's table is partial and in-frame only. Of about half a million clones in the sample, 9.5% to 12% were seen once. Material: naive CD4+ T cells from blood. The TCR sequence derives from a young woman in good health. The V gene is TRBV10-3, the J gene TRBJ1-1; the D gene is possibly TRBD1 (5 bases). The CDR3 loop is CAISETGRTEAFF. The CDR3 region has the DNA TGTGCCATCAGTGAAACGGGGCGCACTGAAGCTTTCTTT.